Following are 7 T cell receptor beta chains from one sample sequenced in a study of vaccination effects on CD4 cells after COVID-19. Repertoires were generated with immunoSEQ multiplex PCR, while TCRdb's copy carries only in-frame clones and drops some. The data contain 70,000 to 95,000 clones, around 77% of them singletons. Expansion with viral peptide pools was applied to antigen-specific CD4+ T cells by the ViraFEST assay prior to sequencing. Isolation of CD4+ T cells took place after about nine days of culture. Participants received two doses of either the BNT162b2 or mRNA-1273 vaccine. Antigens for these TCRs are unknown. Sequencing was performed on CD4+ T cells from PBMCs cultured with HCoV-OC43 spike peptides, taken after COVID-19 vaccination. Subset in this sample: HCoV-OC43 spike overlapping peptide pool stimulation. The receptors originated from a human donor who received a COVID-19 vaccine.

The J gene is TRBJ1-4, the V gene TRBV6-6; TRBD1 agrees at 10 bases. Trimming cost V 5 bases and J 8 bases; bases outside gene matches: 5. CDR1 is MNHNY, CDR2 SVGAGI, per germline (reference sequence). This CDR3 is built from 14 residues. CDR3 nucleotide sequence: TGTGCCAGCAGTAGGGACAGGGGAGGCGAAAAACTGTTTTTT. Translating it yields CASSRDRGGEKLFF.

The V gene is TRBV6-1, the J gene TRBJ2-5, with 7 bases lining up with TRBD1. The V segment lost 3 bases and the J segment 4 bases; nucleotides outside the gene matches: 5. Germline CDR1 is MNHNS and CDR2 is SASEGT. The length of the CDR3 is 14 residues. The DNA for the CDR3 is TGTGCCAGCAGTGACCGAGGGGGCCCAGAGACCCAGTACTTC. Encoded protein: CASSDRGGPETQYF.

In DNA, the CDR3 is TGTGCCAGCAGCTTGTCCCTAGCGGGGGGAACAGATACGCAGTATTTT. Amino acid sequence: CASSLSLAGGTDTQYF. The chain recombines TRBV13 with TRBJ2-3; 11 nucleotides agree with TRBD2. V shed 3 bases and J 3 bases; nucleotides not matched to a gene: 5. CDR1 is PRHDT, CDR2 FYEKMQ, per germline (reference sequence). CDR3 length: 16 amino acids.

The CDR3 bases are TGTGCCAGCACCCTCGTAGAGGGGAACACTGAAGCTTTCTTT. This codes for CASTLVEGNTEAFF. This chain uses TRBV7-9 with TRBJ1-1; D remains ambiguous. V was pared by 7 bases and J by 1 base, with 13 bases between. This CDR3 has 14 amino acids. CDR1 and CDR2 from the germline V gene are SEHNR and FQNEAQ (reference sequence). Full variable domain (remainder filled in from reference TRBV7-9 and TRBJ1-1): DTGVSQNPRHKITKRGQNVTFRCDPISEHNRLYWYRQTLGQGPEFLTYFQNEAQLEKSRLLSDRFSAERPKGSFSTLEIQRTEQGDSAMYLCASTLVEGNTEAFFGQGTRLTVV.

This chain uses TRBV18 with TRBJ2-6, with unresolved D. This CDR3 region has 15 residues. Germline CDR1 and CDR2: KGHSH and LQKENI. Trimming stripped 0 bases from V and 2 bases from J, with 5 bases between. For the CDR3, the DNA is TGTGCCAGCTCACCACCCGGCCCTGGGGCCAACGTCCTGACTTTC. It codes for CASSPPGPGANVLTF.

This sequence joins TRBV7-2 and TRBJ2-1, with D unclear. The CDR3 extends over 13 amino acids. Trimming cost V 0 bases and J 10 bases, with 10 bases left between them. Germline V gene data show CDR1 as SGHTA and CDR2 as FQGNSA. CDR3 bases: TGTGCCAGCAGCTTAGCGGATCAATCCGAGCAGTTCTTC. Protein sequence: CASSLADQSEQFF.

The chain carries TRBV5-8 and TRBJ2-5; a possible D gene is TRBD1 (6 bases). Trimming pared 3 bases from V and 5 bases from J, leaving 11 bases between. Looked up from germline, CDR1 is SGHTS and CDR2 is YDEGEE. The CDR3 is 13 amino acids. CDR3 sequence: CASSWNREETQYF. CDR3 nucleotides: TGTGCCAGCAGCTGGAACAGGGAGGAGACCCAGTACTTC. The variable domain in full, completed from reference TRBV5-8 and TRBJ2-5, reads EAGVTQSPTHLIKTRGQQATLRCSPISGHTSVYWYQQALGLGLQFLLWYDEGEERNRGNFPPRFSGRQFPNYSSELNVNALELEDSALYLCASSWNREETQYFGPGTRLLVL.